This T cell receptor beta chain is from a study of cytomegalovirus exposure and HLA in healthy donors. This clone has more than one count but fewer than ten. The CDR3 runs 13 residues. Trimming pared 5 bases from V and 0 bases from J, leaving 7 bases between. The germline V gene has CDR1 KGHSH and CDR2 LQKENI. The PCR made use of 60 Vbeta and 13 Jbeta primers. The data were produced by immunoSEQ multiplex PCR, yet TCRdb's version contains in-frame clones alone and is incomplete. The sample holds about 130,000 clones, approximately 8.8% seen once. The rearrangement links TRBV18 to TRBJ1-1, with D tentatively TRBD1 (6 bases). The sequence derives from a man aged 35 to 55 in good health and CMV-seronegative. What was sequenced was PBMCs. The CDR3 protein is CASSGQMNTEAFF. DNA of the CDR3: TGTGCCAGCTCAGGACAGATGAACACTGAAGCTTTCTTT.